Below, 29 T cell receptor beta chains from the same sample are listed, as sequenced in a study of cytomegalovirus exposure and HLA in healthy donors. It was with 60 Vbeta and 13 Jbeta primers that the PCR ran. Data came from immunoSEQ multiplex PCR; TCRdb stores just in-frame clones and leaves some out. The table lists about 120,000 clones, 79% of them singletons. Sequencing was done on a sample of PBMCs. Every receptor here comes from a man under 40 in good health and CMV-seropositive.

The chain employs TRBV30 and TRBJ1-1; TRBD1 matches 7 bases. The junction had 2 bases not matched to a gene; V was cut back by 0 bases and J by 4 bases. Germline CDR1 GTSNPN, CDR2 SVGIG (reference sequence). This CDR3 spans 13 amino acids. The CDR3 coding sequence is TGTGCCTGGAGTGTATCAGGGGGCACTGAAGCTTTCTTT. It yields the protein CAWSVSGGTEAFF.

This clone turned up a few times. This chain joins TRBV20-1 and TRBJ1-2, with no clear D. Germline CDR1 reads DFQATT; CDR2 reads SNEGSKA (reference sequence). Trimming removed 5 bases from V and 1 base from J, with 5 bases in between. The CDR3 runs 11 residues. CDR3 nucleotide sequence: TGCAGTGCTGAGTTTAACTATGGCTACACCTTC. This codes for CSAEFNYGYTF.

This chain uses TRBV7-3 with TRBJ1-2, with D uncertain. Germline lookup yields CDR1 SGHTA and CDR2 FQGTGA. V was cut by 5 bases and J by 1 base, with 14 bases left in between. The CDR3 runs to 15 residues. In DNA, the CDR3 is TGTGCCAGCAGCCCTACTCCGAGGAGTAACTATGGCTACACCTTC. Translated, it gives CASSPTPRSNYGYTF. Combining the CDR3 with reference TRBV7-3 and TRBJ1-2 gives the whole variable domain GAGVSQTPSNKVTEKGKYVELRCDPISGHTALYWYRQSLGQGPEFLIYFQGTGAADDSGLPNDRFFAVRPEGSVSTLKIQRTERGDSAVYLCASSPTPRSNYGYTFGSGTRLTVV.

The chain uses TRBV15 and TRBJ1-4; the D is unclear. The V gene's germline CDR1 is LNHNV and CDR2 YYDKDF (reference sequence). Trimming stripped 5 bases from V and 0 bases from J, with 10 bases between. The CDR3 length is 15 residues. The chain's CDR3 is CATSSHIATNEKLFF. For the CDR3, the DNA is TGTGCCACCAGCTCCCACATTGCAACTAATGAAAAACTGTTTTTT.

Note on this clone: The junction departs from the called germline gene at one end, perhaps through a read error. This rearrangement joins TRBV6-5 to TRBJ2-2; TRBD2 matches 9 bases. CDR3 size: 15 residues. From germline, CDR1 is MNHEY and CDR2 SVGAGI. CDR3 protein: CASNPKAGGTGEPFF. The CDR3 region has the DNA TGTGCCAGCAATCCAAAAGCGGGGGGCACCGGGGAGCCGTTTTTT.

This clone was detected only once. This chain links TRBV28 with TRBJ1-6; 10 bases map to TRBD1. V was pared by 2 bases and J by 8 bases, with 6 bases of the junction left unmatched. The CDR3 has 16 amino acids. Germline V gene data show CDR1 as MDHEN and CDR2 as SYDVKM. CDR3 sequence (DNA): TGTGCCAGCAGTTTAAACTCCGGGACAGGGGATTCACCCCTCCACTTT. It codes for CASSLNSGTGDSPLHF.

This chain links TRBV4-3 with TRBJ2-7, with TRBD2 as a possible D gene (7 bases). The germline V and J ends were trimmed by 4 bases and 6 bases, with 13 bases remaining between them. The CDR3 runs to 13 residues. Germline CDR1 and CDR2: LGHNA and YSLEER. The CDR3 DNA reads TGCGCCAGCAGCCTTGGGGGGGCGGGCGAGCAGTACTTC. The encoded protein is CASSLGGAGEQYF.

The genes are TRBV29-1 and TRBJ1-2; D remains unclear. The CDR3 extends over 13 amino acids. Germline V gives CDR1 SQVTM, CDR2 ANQGSEA. The germline V and J ends were trimmed by 4 bases and 8 bases, with 17 bases remaining between them. CDR3 amino acids: CSVGRASPEGYTF. The CDR3 nucleotides read TGCAGCGTTGGGCGGGCATCCCCGGAGGGCTACACCTTC.

This clone was counted a few times. V usage is TRBV5-1 and J usage is TRBJ1-4; possible D gene TRBD1, 5 bases. CDR3 length: 16 residues. Germline V gene sequence: CDR1 SGHRS, CDR2 YFSETQ. V shed 0 bases and J shed 8 bases, with 17 bases lying between them. The CDR3 DNA reads TGCGCCAGCAGCTTGGATACGGGGGGTTTCGGCGAAAAACTGTTTTTT. It yields the protein CASSLDTGGFGEKLFF.

The chain joins TRBV6-5 to TRBJ2-1; D remains ambiguous. The CDR3 runs 14 residues. Germline assignment: CDR1 MNHEY and CDR2 SVGAGI. V was clipped by 4 bases and J by 4 bases, with 11 bases between them. CDR3 sequence: CASSSLGLYNEQFF. The CDR3 coding sequence is TGTGCCAGCAGTTCCCTAGGCCTGTACAATGAGCAGTTCTTC.

J is TRBJ1-5 and V is TRBV19, with D possibly being TRBD1 (5 bases). The CDR3 consists of 16 residues. Germline values: CDR1 LNHDA, CDR2 SQIVND (reference sequence). Trimming took 5 bases from V and 7 from J, leaving 21 bases between them. CDR3 residues: CASSFKVRPGSQPQHF. In DNA, the CDR3 is TGTGCCAGTAGTTTCAAAGTCCGGCCAGGGTCCCAGCCCCAGCATTTT.

The gene calls are TRBV28 and TRBJ2-4; perhaps TRBD2 as D (6 bases). CDR1 is MDHEN and CDR2 is SYDVKM in the germline V gene. This CDR3 contains 13 residues. The ends were cut back, 6 bases at V and 10 bases at J, with 16 bases in the middle. CDR3 sequence reads: CASRYHSGNIQYF. CDR3 nucleotide sequence: TGTGCCAGCAGGTACCATAGCGGAAATATTCAGTACTTC.

In this sample, this clone turned up once. The chain is built from TRBV18 and TRBJ1-4; D is uncertain. Germline V lookup: CDR1 KGHSH, CDR2 LQKENI. The V and J ends lost 6 bases and 3 bases respectively, with 8 bases between them. The CDR3 has 13 amino acids. In DNA, the CDR3 is TGTGCCAGCTCCCGCGGGGCTAATGAAAAACTGTTTTTT. The encoded protein is CASSRGANEKLFF.

The V gene is TRBV7-9, the J gene TRBJ2-3; D is ambiguous. V lost 4 bases and J lost 8, with 10 bases in between. Germline assignment: CDR1 SEHNR and CDR2 FQNEAQ (reference sequence). The CDR3 is made up of 12 amino acids. This CDR3 reads CASSSLRFTQYF. CDR3 in DNA: TGTGCCAGCAGCTCCCTGAGGTTTACGCAGTATTTT.

This chain uses TRBV9 with TRBJ1-3; D call uncertain. Germline CDR1 SGDLS, CDR2 YYNGEE. There are 15 residues in the CDR3. V lost 4 bases and J lost 6, with 17 bases in between. CDR3 in DNA: TGTGCCAGCAGCAACTCAGGCATCTCTCCAAACACCATATATTTT. The encoded protein is CASSNSGISPNTIYF.

This chain joins TRBV30 and TRBJ2-7, with 8 bases aligning to TRBD1. Unmatched junction bases numbered 13, after V lost 6 bases and J lost 3 bases. Germline V gene lookup returns CDR1 GTSNPN and CDR2 SVGIG (reference sequence). The CDR3 runs to 15 residues. The CDR3 spells CACNDLGQGNYEQYF. CDR3 DNA: TGTGCCTGTAACGACCTAGGACAGGGTAACTACGAGCAGTACTTC.

In this sample, this clone turned up once. This chain joins TRBV30 and TRBJ2-7; TRBD2 agrees at 7 bases. This CDR3 contains 13 residues. After removal of 5 bases from V and 2 bases from J, the junction contained 6 bases not matched to a gene. Germline V gene data show CDR1 as GTSNPN and CDR2 as SVGIG (reference sequence). The CDR3 DNA follows: TGTGCCTGGTCCCCCGCGGGAGCCTACGAGCAGTACTTC. This gives the protein CAWSPAGAYEQYF.

This chain joins TRBV19 and TRBJ2-2, with no clear D. Germline assignment: CDR1 LNHDA and CDR2 SQIVND (reference sequence). The CDR3 spans 15 residues. The V end was cut by 5 bases, the J end by 7 bases, with 17 bases between. The CDR3 nucleotides are TGTGCCAGTAGTCCATATTCCGACGGGTACGGGGAGCTGTTTTTT. This translates into CASSPYSDGYGELFF. Supplemented by reference TRBV19 and TRBJ2-2, the full variable domain reads DGGITQSPKYLFRKEGQNVTLSCEQNLNHDAMYWYRQDPGQGLRLIYYSQIVNDFQKGDIAEGYSVSREKKESFPLTVTSAQKNPTAFYLCASSPYSDGYGELFFGEGSRLTVL.

V is TRBV6-6 and J is TRBJ1-1; tentatively, D is TRBD1 (5 bases). CDR1 and CDR2 (germline): MNHNY, SVGAGI (reference sequence). The CDR3 spans 15 residues. V lost 6 bases and J lost 0, with 14 bases in between. In DNA, the CDR3 is TGTGCCAGCAGATTACGACAGACAATGAACACTGAAGCTTTCTTT. Translated: CASRLRQTMNTEAFF.

About this clone: Its ends do not fully match the called genes, so a read error is possible. This chain links TRBV6-1 with TRBJ1-1; D ambiguous. CDR3 size: 14 residues. Germline V gives CDR1 MNHNS, CDR2 SASEGT. For the CDR3, the DNA is TGTGCCACCAGTCTCCTAAATGTGAACACTGAAGCTTTCTTT. Translated: CATSLLNVNTEAFF.

The rearrangement joins TRBV5-4 to TRBJ1-4, with unresolved D. This CDR3 region has 16 residues. V gave up 4 bases and J gave up 0 bases, with 13 bases separating them. Germline lookup yields CDR1 SGHNT and CDR2 YYREEE (reference sequence). This CDR3 reads CASSDGLGATNEKLFF. CDR3 in DNA: TGTGCCAGCAGCGATGGTCTGGGAGCAACTAATGAAAAACTGTTTTTT. The entire variable domain, with the rest obtained from reference TRBV5-4 and TRBJ1-4, is as follows: ETGVTQSPTHLIKTRGQQVTLRCSSQSGHNTVSWYQQALGQGPQFIFQYYREEENGRGNFPPRFSGLQFPNYSSELNVNALELDDSALYLCASSDGLGATNEKLFFGSGTQLSVL.

This chain uses TRBV5-8 with TRBJ2-1; perhaps TRBD1 as D (5 bases). Germline CDR1 SGHTS, CDR2 YDEGEE. This CDR3 is 13 amino acids long. Between the trimmed V and J ends, which lost 4 bases and 8 bases, there was a span of 13 bases. The CDR3 here is CASSTSQGDEQFF. The CDR3 DNA follows: TGTGCCAGCAGCACCAGCCAGGGCGATGAGCAGTTCTTC.

The chain recombines TRBV30 with TRBJ2-3, with 8 bases aligning to TRBD2. The CDR3 is made up of 17 amino acids. The germline V gene has CDR1 GTSNPN and CDR2 SVGIG (reference sequence). The ends lost 0 bases at V and 4 bases at J; junction bases unmatched: 12. DNA of the CDR3: TGTGCCTGGAGTGTACGAAGACTAGCGCCTAATTCAGATACGCAGTATTTT. Translated: CAWSVRRLAPNSDTQYF. The variable domain in full, completed from reference TRBV30 and TRBJ2-3, reads SQTIHQWPATLVQPVGSPLSLECTVEGTSNPNLYWYRQAAGRGLQLLFYSVGIGQISSEVPQNLSASRPQDRQFILSSKKLLLSDSGFYLCAWSVRRLAPNSDTQYFGPGTRLTVL.

This clone has just one count. The V call is TRBV7-2, the J call TRBJ2-5, with D perhaps matching TRBD1 (6 bases). There are 14 residues in the CDR3. V gave up 8 bases and J gave up 1 base, with 14 bases separating them. Germline CDR1 and CDR2: SGHTA and FQGNSA. CDR3 protein: CASAPGASQETQYF. The CDR3 bases are TGTGCCAGCGCCCCAGGGGCGAGCCAAGAGACCCAGTACTTC.

The rearrangement uses TRBV27 and TRBJ2-1, with D possibly TRBD1 on 6 matching bases. This CDR3 is 13 amino acids long. The germline gives CDR1 MNHEY, CDR2 SMNVEV (reference sequence). V was clipped by 4 bases and J by 7 bases, with 11 bases between them. The CDR3 spells CASSWEGGNEQFF. As DNA, the CDR3 is TGTGCCAGCAGTTGGGAAGGGGGAAATGAGCAGTTCTTC.

The rearrangement uses TRBV27 and TRBJ1-4, with D possibly being TRBD1 (6 bases). This CDR3 contains 15 residues. Germline V gene lookup returns CDR1 MNHEY and CDR2 SMNVEV (reference sequence). The germline V and J ends were trimmed by 6 bases and 0 bases, with 11 bases remaining between them. The CDR3, as DNA: TGTGCCAGCAGACGGACAGTCTCAACTAATGAAAAACTGTTTTTT. Protein sequence: CASRRTVSTNEKLFF.

V gene TRBV9 combines with J gene TRBJ2-7; 11 bases line up with TRBD2. The germline V gene has CDR1 SGDLS and CDR2 YYNGEE. V shed 4 bases and J 0 bases; nucleotides not matched to a gene: 3. The CDR3 covers 15 residues. The CDR3 nucleotides read TGTGCCAGCAGCATCGGGACTAGCGGCTCCTACGAGCAGTACTTC. Translating it yields CASSIGTSGSYEQYF.

V is TRBV11-3 and J is TRBJ1-3; the D is unclear. Trimming took 0 bases from V and 9 from J, leaving 18 bases between them. From germline, CDR1 is SGHNT and CDR2 YENEEA. The CDR3 totals 16 residues. CDR3 DNA sequence: TGTGCCAGCAGCTTAGATAGTACAGCCGCGGGCGGCACCATATATTTT. It yields the protein CASSLDSTAAGGTIYF.

The chain carries TRBV9 and TRBJ1-2, with 8 positions matching TRBD1. Germline-derived CDR1 and CDR2 are SGDLS and YYNGEE. This CDR3 region has 17 residues. J gave up 6 bases and V 4 bases, and 17 bases lay outside the gene matches. CDR3 nucleotide sequence: TGTGCCAGCAGCTCTTTCTCCGGACAGGGCGGCAGCCATGGCTACACCTTC. As protein: CASSSFSGQGGSHGYTF.